This T cell receptor beta chain came from a study of human T cells and chemical hapten exposure. Study summary: Upper-back patch tests with 0.01% DPC were read at 6 days. Study-wide findings and caveats: Expanded TCR sets contained significantly more large CDR3 similarity clusters than controls.

Time point: patch test 1, 2 weeks after DPC sensitization. Treatment described: therapeutic diphenylcyclopropenone sensitization with weekly scalp DPC. TCRdb re-called the RACE reads through MiXCR, storing one row per CDR3 protein. The sample yields nearly 350,000 distinct CDR3 sequences, around 7% seen once. At least ten counts were recorded for this clonotype. The antigen is undetermined. The clonotype was recovered from a woman between 18 and 29 years old with alopecia areata. Some clones in this sample may be carry-over from other donors' samples. The input for sequencing was whole blood, taken in connection with sensitization to the hapten diphenylcyclopropenone (DPC).

Here the CDR3 reads CATKRSGGALVDTQYF. In nucleotides, the CDR3 is TGTGCCACCAAGAGGAGCGGGGGGGCCTTAGTAGATACGCAGTATTTT. The chain links TRBV6-5 to TRBJ2-3; 10 bases are shared with TRBD2. CDR1 and CDR2 (germline): MNHEY, SVGAGI. The CDR3 has 16 residues. V shed 10 bases, J shed 5 bases, and the junction held 15 bases outside the gene matches.